This is a list of T cell receptor beta chains from one sample in a study of shared clonotypes between healthy human individuals. Clones were read by immunoSEQ multiplex PCR, and TCRdb kept only the in-frame ones, dropping some. The sample shows some 2.1 million clones, 80% to 95% of them seen only once. Source material: naive CD8+ T cells from PBMCs. These receptors were taken from a man between 18 and 35 years old in good health. Some clones in this sample may be carry-over from other donors' samples. CDR3s include the opening cysteine and the closing phenylalanine or tryptophan. The order of the fields is CDR3 DNA, CDR3 protein, D gene, V gene, J gene, clone size. A D gene is named only where the DNA matches it firmly. Clone size is shown for a subset of rows, as once, few, many or a class of expanded clone.

cdr3_nt: TGTGCCAGCAGCTCCGGGACTAGCGGCTTGTGGAATGAGCAGTTCTTC; cdr3_aa: CASSSGTSGLWNEQFF; d_call: TRBD2; v_call: TRBV28; j_call: TRBJ2-1; clone_size: -
cdr3_nt: TGTGCCAGCAGCGACCGAGGGGGTGGGATCCGACGATACGAGCAGTACTTC; cdr3_aa: CASSDRGGGIRRYEQYF; d_call: -; v_call: TRBV7-2; j_call: TRBJ2-7; clone_size: -
cdr3_nt: TGTGCCAGCAGTCCCGCGGCTGAGGGCCCCCGGGAGCTGTTTTTT; cdr3_aa: CASSPAAEGPRELFF; d_call: -; v_call: TRBV6-5; j_call: TRBJ2-2; clone_size: -
cdr3_nt: TGTGCCAGCAGCTTGGCGGGTTTCGACACTGAAGCTTTCTTT; cdr3_aa: CASSLAGFDTEAFF; d_call: -; v_call: TRBV5-6; j_call: TRBJ1-1; clone_size: -
cdr3_nt: TGTGCCAGCGGATTACAGATAGGCTACAATGAGCAGTTCTTC; cdr3_aa: CASGLQIGYNEQFF; d_call: -; v_call: TRBV27; j_call: TRBJ2-1; clone_size: once
cdr3_nt: TGTGCCAGCAGCTTAGTTGGAGAGAAGGGCGCGAACACTGAAGCTTTCTTT; cdr3_aa: CASSLVGEKGANTEAFF; d_call: -; v_call: TRBV13; j_call: TRBJ1-1; clone_size: -
cdr3_nt: TGTGCCAGCAGCGCCACTAGCGGGGGCACAGATACGCAGTATTTT; cdr3_aa: CASSATSGGTDTQYF; d_call: TRBD2; v_call: TRBV6-5; j_call: TRBJ2-3; clone_size: -
cdr3_nt: TGTGCCAGCAGTTTAACGACAGGGGGAAATGGCTACACCTTC; cdr3_aa: CASSLTTGGNGYTF; d_call: TRBD1; v_call: TRBV27; j_call: TRBJ1-2; clone_size: -
cdr3_nt: TGCGCCAGCAGCTTCTCTGGGGGACTTTTACAAGAGACCCAGTACTTC; cdr3_aa: CASSFSGGLLQETQYF; d_call: -; v_call: TRBV4-1; j_call: TRBJ2-5; clone_size: -
cdr3_nt: TGTGCCAGCAGCTTAGGTCGTTCGGACGGGACCTCCTACGAGCAGTACTTC; cdr3_aa: CASSLGRSDGTSYEQYF; d_call: -; v_call: TRBV7-9; j_call: TRBJ2-7; clone_size: -
cdr3_nt: TGCGCCAGCAGCTCGTATGTAACTAGCGGGAGCGGCGGTGAGCAGTTCTTC; cdr3_aa: CASSSYVTSGSGGEQFF; d_call: TRBD2; v_call: TRBV5-1; j_call: TRBJ2-1; clone_size: -
cdr3_nt: TGTGCCAGCAGCAAACTGGGGACTAGCGCTACCTACGAGCAGTACTTC; cdr3_aa: CASSKLGTSATYEQYF; d_call: TRBD2; v_call: TRBV7-8; j_call: TRBJ2-7; clone_size: -
cdr3_nt: TGTGCCAGCAGCTCGGGGGACTCCCCCTATGGCTACACCTTC; cdr3_aa: CASSSGDSPYGYTF; d_call: -; v_call: TRBV5-6; j_call: TRBJ1-2; clone_size: -
cdr3_nt: TGTGCCAGCAGCACAAGAGGTCCAGGGGATGCCAAAAACATTCAGTACTTC; cdr3_aa: CASSTRGPGDAKNIQYF; d_call: -; v_call: TRBV11-2; j_call: TRBJ2-4; clone_size: -
cdr3_nt: TGTGCCAGCAGCTTAGCATATCTTGGTTCTCACTATGGCTACACCTTC; cdr3_aa: CASSLAYLGSHYGYTF; d_call: -; v_call: TRBV7-9; j_call: TRBJ1-2; clone_size: -
cdr3_nt: TGTGCCAGCAGTGAGGAGCACTGGTCGGCCCAGCATTTT; cdr3_aa: CASSEEHWSAQHF; d_call: -; v_call: TRBV6-1; j_call: TRBJ1-5; clone_size: -
cdr3_nt: TGTGCCAGCAGCCGGGACTTTACCTACGAGCAGTACTTC; cdr3_aa: CASSRDFTYEQYF; d_call: -; v_call: TRBV5-8; j_call: TRBJ2-7; clone_size: -
cdr3_nt: TGTGCCAGTAGTATAAAGAGAACAGAGGGGGCAGGTCCCAGAAACTTT; cdr3_aa: CASSIKRTEGAGPRNF; d_call: TRBD1; v_call: TRBV19; j_call: TRBJ2-3; clone_size: -
cdr3_nt: TGTGCCAGCTCGAGCTCCTACGAGCAGTACTTC; cdr3_aa: CASSSSYEQYF; d_call: -; v_call: TRBV14; j_call: TRBJ2-7; clone_size: -
cdr3_nt: TGTGCCAGCAGCTTAGATCCCCGGTCGGAATATGAAAAACTGTTTTTT; cdr3_aa: CASSLDPRSEYEKLFF; d_call: -; v_call: TRBV7-9; j_call: TRBJ1-4; clone_size: -
cdr3_nt: TGTGCCAGCAGTCCACGGGGGGTGGCGAACACTGAAGCTTTCTTT; cdr3_aa: CASSPRGVANTEAFF; d_call: -; v_call: TRBV27; j_call: TRBJ1-1; clone_size: few
cdr3_nt: TGTGCCAGCAGTGACGGGGGCTACAATGAGCAGTTCTTC; cdr3_aa: CASSDGGYNEQFF; d_call: -; v_call: TRBV28; j_call: TRBJ2-1; clone_size: -
cdr3_nt: TGTGCCAGCATGAGACAGAAAGTAGCCAAAAACATTCAGTACTTC; cdr3_aa: CASMRQKVAKNIQYF; d_call: -; v_call: TRBV27; j_call: TRBJ2-4; clone_size: -
cdr3_nt: TGTGCCAGCAGCTTACCGACAGGTATTAACGAGCAGTACTTC; cdr3_aa: CASSLPTGINEQYF; d_call: -; v_call: TRBV7-2; j_call: TRBJ2-7; clone_size: -
cdr3_nt: TGTGCCAGCAGCCCCCGGCTAGCCGGGGGGGAGACCCAGTACTTC; cdr3_aa: CASSPRLAGGETQYF; d_call: TRBD2; v_call: TRBV7-9; j_call: TRBJ2-5; clone_size: -
cdr3_nt: TGTGCCAGCAGCCCCAAGGCGGGACAGGGGAACACTGAAGCTTTCTTT; cdr3_aa: CASSPKAGQGNTEAFF; d_call: TRBD1; v_call: TRBV7-3; j_call: TRBJ1-1; clone_size: -
cdr3_nt: TGTGCCAGCAGAGGGTTTGACATTCAGTACTTC; cdr3_aa: CASRGFDIQYF; d_call: -; v_call: TRBV28; j_call: TRBJ2-4; clone_size: -
cdr3_nt: TGTGCCAGCAGCGTAGGTTTTTACGGGCATCGGAACACTGAAGCTTTCTTT; cdr3_aa: CASSVGFYGHRNTEAFF; d_call: -; v_call: TRBV9; j_call: TRBJ1-1; clone_size: -
cdr3_nt: TGTGCCAGCAGACAAGAGGGCTACGAGCAGTACTTC; cdr3_aa: CASRQEGYEQYF; d_call: -; v_call: TRBV27; j_call: TRBJ2-7; clone_size: -
cdr3_nt: TGTGCCACCAGCAGCACCGGGACACCCTGGGCGACAGATACGCAGTATTTT; cdr3_aa: CATSSTGTPWATDTQYF; d_call: -; v_call: TRBV15; j_call: TRBJ2-3; clone_size: -
cdr3_nt: TGTGCCAGCAGCGTAGCGGGGGCCGCCCCCGATACGCAGTATTTT; cdr3_aa: CASSVAGAAPDTQYF; d_call: -; v_call: TRBV9; j_call: TRBJ2-3; clone_size: once
cdr3_nt: TGTGCCAGCACTCCTAGCGGGAGCGTAACAGATACGCAGTATTTT; cdr3_aa: CASTPSGSVTDTQYF; d_call: TRBD2; v_call: TRBV6-5; j_call: TRBJ2-3; clone_size: -
cdr3_nt: TGTGCCAGCAGTTTGGGGAGGGGGGGGCTCGAGCAGTACTTC; cdr3_aa: CASSLGRGGLEQYF; d_call: -; v_call: TRBV27; j_call: TRBJ2-7; clone_size: once
cdr3_nt: TGCAGCGTTTGGACGGCGAACACTGAAGCTTTCTTT; cdr3_aa: CSVWTANTEAFF; d_call: -; v_call: TRBV29-1; j_call: TRBJ1-1; clone_size: -
cdr3_nt: TGTGCCAGCAGTCCCCTTGGCTATAGTGCGGGCGAGCAGTACTTC; cdr3_aa: CASSPLGYSAGEQYF; d_call: -; v_call: TRBV7-2; j_call: TRBJ2-7; clone_size: -
cdr3_nt: TGTGCCAGTAGTCCCCCTGGCAGGGGCCCCACCGGGGAGCTGTTTTTT; cdr3_aa: CASSPPGRGPTGELFF; d_call: -; v_call: TRBV19; j_call: TRBJ2-2; clone_size: -
cdr3_nt: TGTGCCAGCAGCTTAGACAGGGTAGCAGTTTTCTACGAGCAGTACTTC; cdr3_aa: CASSLDRVAVFYEQYF; d_call: -; v_call: TRBV11-2; j_call: TRBJ2-7; clone_size: -
cdr3_nt: TGTGCCAGCAGCTCTCGAGGTCTTGAGCAGTTCTTC; cdr3_aa: CASSSRGLEQFF; d_call: -; v_call: TRBV6-5; j_call: TRBJ2-1; clone_size: -
cdr3_nt: TGTGCCAGCAGCTTAGCTATGCGGACCTACGAGCAGTACTTC; cdr3_aa: CASSLAMRTYEQYF; d_call: -; v_call: TRBV7-2; j_call: TRBJ2-7; clone_size: -
cdr3_nt: TGTGCCAGCACCCCTAGCGGGGCTTTCTACAATGAGCAGTTCTTC; cdr3_aa: CASTPSGAFYNEQFF; d_call: TRBD2; v_call: TRBV2; j_call: TRBJ2-1; clone_size: -
cdr3_nt: TGTGCCAGCAGCCCCTTCGGGAAGGAGAGGTCCTACGAGCAGTACTTC; cdr3_aa: CASSPFGKERSYEQYF; d_call: -; v_call: TRBV11-2; j_call: TRBJ2-7; clone_size: once
cdr3_nt: TGTGCCAGCAGTGATGTCCTCGGGCTAGCGGTCACCGGGGAGCTGTTTTTT; cdr3_aa: CASSDVLGLAVTGELFF; d_call: TRBD2; v_call: TRBV2; j_call: TRBJ2-2; clone_size: -
cdr3_nt: TGCAGCGTTTCATGGTTGCGGGAGGGCTACGAGCAGTACTTC; cdr3_aa: CSVSWLREGYEQYF; d_call: TRBD2; v_call: TRBV29-1; j_call: TRBJ2-7; clone_size: -
cdr3_nt: TGTGCCAGCTCACCACCACAAGCCTACGAGCAGTACTTC; cdr3_aa: CASSPPQAYEQYF; d_call: -; v_call: TRBV18; j_call: TRBJ2-7; clone_size: -
cdr3_nt: TGTGCCAGCAGTGCCCGGGTCGGGACGGACAATGAGCAGTTCTTC; cdr3_aa: CASSARVGTDNEQFF; d_call: -; v_call: TRBV6-1; j_call: TRBJ2-1; clone_size: -
cdr3_nt: TGTGCCAGCACCTACGACAAGAACACTGAAGCTTTCTTT; cdr3_aa: CASTYDKNTEAFF; d_call: -; v_call: TRBV7-9; j_call: TRBJ1-1; clone_size: -
cdr3_nt: TGCAGTTCTTTGCGACCCACGGGCGAGCAGTACTTC; cdr3_aa: CSSLRPTGEQYF; d_call: -; v_call: TRBV29-1; j_call: TRBJ2-7; clone_size: -